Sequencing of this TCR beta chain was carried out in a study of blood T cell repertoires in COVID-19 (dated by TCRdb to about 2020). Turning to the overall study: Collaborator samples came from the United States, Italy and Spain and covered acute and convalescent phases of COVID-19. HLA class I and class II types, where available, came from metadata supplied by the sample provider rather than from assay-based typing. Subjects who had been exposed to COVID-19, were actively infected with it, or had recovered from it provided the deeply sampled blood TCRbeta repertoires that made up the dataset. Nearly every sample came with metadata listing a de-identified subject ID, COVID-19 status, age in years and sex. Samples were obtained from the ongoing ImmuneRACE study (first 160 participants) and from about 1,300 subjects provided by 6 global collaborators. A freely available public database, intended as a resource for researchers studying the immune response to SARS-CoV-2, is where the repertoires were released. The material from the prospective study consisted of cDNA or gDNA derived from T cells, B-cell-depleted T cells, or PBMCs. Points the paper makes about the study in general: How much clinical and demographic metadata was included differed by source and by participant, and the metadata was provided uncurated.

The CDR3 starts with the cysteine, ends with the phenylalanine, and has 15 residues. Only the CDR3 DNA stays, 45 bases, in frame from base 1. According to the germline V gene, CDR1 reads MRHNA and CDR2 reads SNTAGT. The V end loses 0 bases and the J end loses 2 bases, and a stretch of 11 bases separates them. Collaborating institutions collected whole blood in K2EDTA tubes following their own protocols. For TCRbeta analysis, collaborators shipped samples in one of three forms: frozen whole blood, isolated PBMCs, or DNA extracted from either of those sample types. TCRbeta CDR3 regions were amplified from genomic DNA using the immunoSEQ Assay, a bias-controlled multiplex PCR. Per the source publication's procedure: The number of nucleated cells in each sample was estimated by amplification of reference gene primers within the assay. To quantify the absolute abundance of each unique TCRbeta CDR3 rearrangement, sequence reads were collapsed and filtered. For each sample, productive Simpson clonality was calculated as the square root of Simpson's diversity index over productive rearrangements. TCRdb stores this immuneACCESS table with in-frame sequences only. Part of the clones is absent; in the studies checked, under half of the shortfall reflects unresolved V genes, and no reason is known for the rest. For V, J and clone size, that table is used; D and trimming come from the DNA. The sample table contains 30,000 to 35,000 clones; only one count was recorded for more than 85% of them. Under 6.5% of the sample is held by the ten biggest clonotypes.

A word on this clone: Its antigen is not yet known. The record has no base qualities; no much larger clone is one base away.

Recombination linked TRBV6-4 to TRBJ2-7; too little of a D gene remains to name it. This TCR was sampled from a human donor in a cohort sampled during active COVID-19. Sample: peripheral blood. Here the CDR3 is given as CASSDSASKPYEQYF. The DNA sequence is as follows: TGTGCCAGCAGTGACTCGGCCTCAAAACCCTACGAGCAGTACTTC.